The clone carrying this TCR beta chain has a count of ten or more. Its specificity is not known. RNA transcripts yielded amplified TCR beta CDR3 regions. First-round RT-PCR targeting the TCR CDR3 was performed with the HTBI primer set. Via MiXCR, TCRdb re-called the multiplex PCR reads, giving one row per CDR3 protein. This table holds approximately 400,000 distinct CDR3 sequences, 15% to 19% found once. This sample was included in a study of T cells in Graves' hyperthyroidism and ophthalmopathy. Study-wide points: Most thyroid clonotypes that were expanded above 0.001 also turned up in blood.

The CDR3 has 18 amino acids. Germline CDR1 SGHVS, CDR2 FQNEAQ. V was shortened by 2 bases and J by 5 bases, with 21 bases between the two germline ends. The study defined stable Graves' hyperthyroidism as no ophthalmopathy progression within 18 months. The sequenced sample was blood. The clonotype was recovered from a woman aged 18 to 35 with Graves' hyperthyroidism. J is TRBJ1-4 and V is TRBV7-8; D gene ambiguous. The CDR3 reads CASSLLSRVTDFNEKLFF. Written as DNA, the CDR3 is TGTGCCAGCAGCTTATTGAGTCGAGTGACGGATTTCAATGAAAAACTGTTTTTT.